The source of this T cell receptor beta chain is a study of T cell changes during pregnancy in multiple sclerosis. TCRdb's copy holds only in-frame clones and misses some; the assay was immunoSEQ multiplex PCR. The table lists tens of thousands of clones, roughly 90% of them singletons. V was shortened by 6 bases and J by 2 bases, with 11 bases between the two germline ends. This CDR3 comprises 13 residues. Germline-derived CDR1 and CDR2 are KGHSH and LQKENI. The receptor's source is a female donor in good health, enrolled as a control in a pregnancy study. This material consisted of peripheral blood, taken in the first trimester of pregnancy. The V call is TRBV18, the J call TRBJ2-7, with D perhaps matching TRBD1 (6 bases). In nucleotides, the CDR3 is TGTGCCAGCTCCCAACAGGGCGCCTACGAGCAGTACTTC. It specifies CASSQQGAYEQYF.